This T cell receptor beta chain comes out of a study of blood T cell repertoires in COVID-19. Assay: immunoSEQ multiplex PCR; the TCRdb copy retains only in-frame clones and omits some. The profile shows about 87,000 clones, around 85% of them singletons. The CDR3 runs to 16 residues. CDR1 is MGHRA, CDR2 YSYEKL, per germline. Trimming cost V 4 bases and J 5 bases; bases outside gene matches: 11. The chain couples TRBV4-1 to TRBJ2-3, with TRBD1 matching over 8 bases. The sample was peripheral blood. The clonotype originates from a woman of 80 years or more with COVID-19, enrolled during active disease. CDR3 region: CASSPGGRGRGDTQYF. CDR3 sequence (DNA): TGCGCCAGCAGCCCCGGGGGCAGGGGGCGCGGAGATACGCAGTATTTT.